These 10 T cell receptor beta chains share one sample of origin, sequenced in a study of T cell repertoires in aging, cancer and after chemotherapy. TCR beta rearrangements were amplified from peripheral blood genomic DNA. Multiplex touch-down PCR with TRB-A/B primers amplified rearranged V-D-J TRB sequences. TCRdb reprocessed the multiplex PCR reads with MiXCR, giving one entry per CDR3 protein. The table has about 480 distinct CDR3 sequences, roughly 23% seen once. The sequenced material came from blood. These receptors were obtained from a human donor with a blood cancer. The donor label of this sample is uncertain.

In the case of this clonotype: A read error may explain this, as a much larger clone is one base away. CDR3 sequence reads: CASGLPGQYEQYF. CDR3 DNA: TGTGCCAGCGGCCTTCCGGGACAGTACGAGCAGTACTTC. The J gene is TRBJ2-7, the V gene TRBV5-4; 7 nucleotides agree with TRBD1. The germline V gene has CDR1 SGHNT and CDR2 YYREEE (reference sequence). V gave up 7 bases and J gave up 4 bases; unmatched junction bases: 8. This CDR3 comprises 13 residues.

By its share, this clonotype is medium-sized. CDR3 sequence reads: CASSPSPRGVSDEQYF. As DNA, the CDR3 is TGTGCCAGCTCACCTTCCCCGCGAGGGGTGAGCGACGAGCAGTACTTC. This chain uses TRBV18 with TRBJ2-7; D might be TRBD1 or TRBD2, each matching 5 bases. The V gene's germline CDR1 is KGHSH and CDR2 LQKENI. Deletions cut 3 bases from V and 5 bases from J, with 20 bases between. The CDR3 covers 16 residues.

V usage is TRBV20-1 and J usage is TRBJ1-4; no reliable D call. Germline V lookup: CDR1 DFQATT, CDR2 SNEGSKA (reference sequence). The CDR3 length is 12 residues. Written as DNA, the CDR3 is TGCAGCGCGGGGAATTTTAATGAAAAACTGTTTTTT. As protein: CSAGNFNEKLFF.

This clonotype was found a few times. This chain connects TRBV20-1 to TRBJ2-7; 10 bases match TRBD2. J gave up 4 bases and V 0 bases, and 6 bases lay outside the gene matches. Germline CDR1 and CDR2: DFQATT and SNEGSKA (reference sequence). This CDR3 comprises 15 residues. CDR3 bases: TGCAGTGCTAGAGATAGAACTAGCGGGATATACGAGCAGTACTTC. Translation: CSARDRTSGIYEQYF.

As to this clonotype: A much larger clone lies one base from this, so it may be a read error. The genes are TRBV5-4 and TRBJ2-3; D remains unclear. CDR3 size: 13 residues. The V end was cut by 2 bases, the J end by 2 bases, with 6 bases between. Germline lookup yields CDR1 SGHNT and CDR2 YYREEE (reference sequence). The CDR3 protein is CASSLWFTDTQYF. DNA of the CDR3: TGTGCCAGCAGCTTATGGTTCACAGATACGCAGTATTTT.

The gene calls are TRBV7-2 and TRBJ2-2, with D maybe TRBD1 (6 bases). With 2 bases removed from V and 6 bases from J, the gap between germline ends came to 10 bases. CDR1 is SGHTA and CDR2 is FQGNSA in the germline V gene. CDR3 length: 14 residues. CDR3 DNA sequence: TGTGCCAGCAGCTTACACCCAGGGGCCGGGGAGCTGTTTTTT. It encodes CASSLHPGAGELFF.

This clonotype has a single count. The chain links TRBV2 to TRBJ1-6, with D possibly TRBD1 on 6 matching bases. CDR1 is SNHLY and CDR2 is FYNNEI in the germline V gene. V was trimmed by 6 bases and J by 6 bases, leaving 12 bases between them. The CDR3 totals 14 residues. As DNA, the CDR3 is TGTGCCAGCAGGGCCGGACAGCTTAATTCACCCCTCCACTTT. It translates to CASRAGQLNSPLHF.

By sample fraction, this clonotype is medium-sized. This chain uses TRBV5-1 with TRBJ1-1, with D possibly being TRBD1 (6 bases). CDR1 and CDR2 from the germline V gene are SGHRS and YFSETQ. V was clipped by 4 bases and J by 3 bases, with 7 bases between them. There are 12 residues in the CDR3. The CDR3 nucleotides are TGCGCCAGCAGCACAGGGTACACTGAAGCTTTCTTT. Amino acid sequence: CASSTGYTEAFF.

V usage is TRBV7-2 and J usage is TRBJ1-3; D is uncertain. Germline assignment: CDR1 SGHTA and CDR2 FQGNSA. V lost 2 bases, J lost 0 bases, and 5 bases lay in between. The CDR3 length is 14 residues. CDR3 loop: CASSLTRSGNTIYF. In DNA, the CDR3 is TGTGCCAGCAGCTTAACTCGCTCTGGAAACACCATATATTTT.

As for this clonotype: This may be a read error, as it is one base from a much larger clone. The chain uses TRBV5-4 and TRBJ2-2; a weak D match, TRBD2 (5 bases). The CDR3 runs to 15 residues. Germline lookup yields CDR1 SGHNT and CDR2 YYREEE (reference sequence). The CDR3 DNA reads as TGTGCCAGCAGCTCTTTTGTGGGAAGAACCGGGGATCTGTTTTTT. It yields the protein CASSSFVGRTGDLFF.